A single sample is the source of the 9 T cell receptor beta chains below, sequenced in a study of PD-L1 blockade in urothelial cancer. Time point indicated: pretreatment peripheral blood. Data came from immunoSEQ multiplex PCR; TCRdb stores just in-frame clones and leaves some out. The sample gives tens of thousands of clones, roughly four fifths of which show up once; less than 5% is in the top ten. The sequencing used PBMCs, collected around atezolizumab (anti-PD-L1) treatment. All receptors derive from a man aged 70-80 years with urothelial cancer.

V and J are TRBV7-2 and TRBJ2-3, with TRBD2 identical over 8 bases. In germline, CDR1 is SGHTA, CDR2 FQGNSA. The trim removed 5 bases at V and 7 bases at J, leaving 14 bases unmatched. This CDR3 has 16 residues. The CDR3 loop reads CASSPRRSGSLNTQYF. As DNA, the CDR3 is TGTGCCAGCAGCCCGAGGCGCAGCGGGAGTTTGAATACGCAGTATTTT.

The J gene is TRBJ2-6, the V gene TRBV28; TRBD2 agrees at 8 bases. Germline CDR1 and CDR2: MDHEN and SYDVKM. The CDR3 has 18 residues. V lost 2 bases and J lost 1; bases outside the gene matches: 7. The CDR3 sequence is CASSLPSSGRSGANVLTF. The CDR3 DNA sequence: TGTGCCAGCAGTTTACCTTCCAGCGGGAGATCTGGGGCCAACGTCCTGACTTTC.

The rearrangement links TRBV19 to TRBJ1-5; a weak D match, TRBD1 (5 bases). Germline V gives CDR1 LNHDA, CDR2 SQIVND (reference sequence). The CDR3 is made up of 18 amino acids. V lost 7 bases and J lost 0, with 22 bases in between. Here the CDR3 DNA reads TGTGCCAGTATCGCTATCAGTGGGGCAGCGTATAGCAATCAGCCCCAGCATTTT. Its translation: CASIAISGAAYSNQPQHF.

The chain employs TRBV19 and TRBJ2-5, with 7 positions matching TRBD2. CDR1 is LNHDA and CDR2 is SQIVND in the germline V gene (reference sequence). With V trimmed by 5 bases and J by 4 bases, 13 bases remained unmatched. This CDR3 has 16 residues. The chain's CDR3 is CASSLSGTPGGETQYF. In DNA form, the CDR3 reads TGTGCCAGTAGTCTCAGCGGGACGCCCGGGGGAGAGACCCAGTACTTC. The entire variable domain, with the rest obtained from reference TRBV19 and TRBJ2-5, is as follows: DGGITQSPKYLFRKEGQNVTLSCEQNLNHDAMYWYRQDPGQGLRLIYYSQIVNDFQKGDIAEGYSVSREKKESFPLTVTSAQKNPTAFYLCASSLSGTPGGETQYFGPGTRLLVL.

The CDR3 sequence: CASSPRGVTYNEQFF. The CDR3 region has the DNA TGTGCCAGCTCACCCCGGGGGGTAACCTACAATGAGCAGTTCTTC. V is TRBV18 and J is TRBJ2-1; 7 bases line up with TRBD2. The CDR3 runs to 15 residues. The V segment lost 3 bases and the J segment 2 bases; nucleotides outside the gene matches: 4. In germline, CDR1 is KGHSH, CDR2 LQKENI.

The genes are TRBV10-3 and TRBJ1-2; D uncertain. Germline V gene lookup returns CDR1 ENHRY and CDR2 SYGVKD. The CDR3 extends over 13 amino acids. V lost 2 bases to trimming and J lost 1 base, with 5 bases between them. The CDR3 DNA sequence: TGTGCCATCAGTGAGATCAGTAACTATGGCTACACCTTC. Its translation is CAISEISNYGYTF.

This chain connects TRBV5-1 to TRBJ1-3, with 10 bases matching TRBD1. V was clipped by 5 bases and J by 1 base; unmatched bases: 6. This CDR3 has 16 amino acids. In germline, CDR1 is SGHRS, CDR2 YFSETQ. The CDR3 sequence is CASSSGQGTSGNTIYF. CDR3 bases: TGCGCCAGCAGTTCGGGACAGGGGACGTCTGGAAACACCATATATTTT.

This chain uses TRBV5-6 with TRBJ2-3; TRBD1 agrees at 7 bases. J gave up 14 bases and V 3 bases, and 21 bases lay outside the gene matches. Germline CDR1 SGHDT, CDR2 YYEEEE. This CDR3 contains 16 residues. DNA for the CDR3: TGTGCCAGCAGCTATGTACCCGGGACAGAAGGTGGGGGTTGGTATTTT. It encodes CASSYVPGTEGGGWYF.

The V gene is TRBV6-6, the J gene TRBJ1-5; D remains unclear. V shed 7 bases and J shed 0 bases, with 7 bases lying between them. Germline CDR1 MNHNY, CDR2 SVGAGI (reference sequence). This CDR3 spans 13 amino acids. DNA for the CDR3: TGTGCCAGCACCCCAATTAGCAATCAGCCCCAGCATTTT. Protein product: CASTPISNQPQHF.